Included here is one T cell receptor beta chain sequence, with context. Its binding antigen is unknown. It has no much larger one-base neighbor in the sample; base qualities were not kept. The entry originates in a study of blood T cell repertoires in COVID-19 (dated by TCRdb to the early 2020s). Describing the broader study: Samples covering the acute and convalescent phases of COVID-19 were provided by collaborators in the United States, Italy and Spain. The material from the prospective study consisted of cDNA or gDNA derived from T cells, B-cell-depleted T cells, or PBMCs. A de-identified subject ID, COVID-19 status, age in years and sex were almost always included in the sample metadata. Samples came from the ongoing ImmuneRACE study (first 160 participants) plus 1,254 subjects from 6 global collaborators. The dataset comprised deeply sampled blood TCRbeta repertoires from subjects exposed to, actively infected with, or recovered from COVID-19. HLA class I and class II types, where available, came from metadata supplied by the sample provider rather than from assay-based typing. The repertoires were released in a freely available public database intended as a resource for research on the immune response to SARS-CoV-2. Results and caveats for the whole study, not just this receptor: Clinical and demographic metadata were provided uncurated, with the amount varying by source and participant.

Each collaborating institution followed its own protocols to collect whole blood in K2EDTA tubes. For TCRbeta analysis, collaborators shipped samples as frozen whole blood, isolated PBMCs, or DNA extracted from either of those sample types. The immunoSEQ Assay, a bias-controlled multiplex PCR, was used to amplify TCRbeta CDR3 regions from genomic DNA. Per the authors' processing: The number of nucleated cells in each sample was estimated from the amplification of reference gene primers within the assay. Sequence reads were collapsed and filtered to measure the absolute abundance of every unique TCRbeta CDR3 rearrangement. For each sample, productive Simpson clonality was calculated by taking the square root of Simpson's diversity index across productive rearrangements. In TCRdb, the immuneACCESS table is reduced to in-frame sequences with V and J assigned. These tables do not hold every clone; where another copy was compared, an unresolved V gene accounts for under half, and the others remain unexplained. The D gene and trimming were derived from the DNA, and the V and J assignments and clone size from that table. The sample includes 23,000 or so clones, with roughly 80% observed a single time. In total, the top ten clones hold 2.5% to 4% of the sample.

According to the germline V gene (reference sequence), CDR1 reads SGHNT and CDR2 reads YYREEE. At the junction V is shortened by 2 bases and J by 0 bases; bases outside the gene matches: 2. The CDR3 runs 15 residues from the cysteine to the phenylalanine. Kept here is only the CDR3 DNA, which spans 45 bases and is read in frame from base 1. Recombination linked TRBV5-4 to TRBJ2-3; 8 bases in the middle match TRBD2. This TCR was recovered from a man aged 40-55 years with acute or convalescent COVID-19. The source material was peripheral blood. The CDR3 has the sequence CASSFKRGSTDTQYF. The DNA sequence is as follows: TGTGCCAGCAGCTTCAAGCGGGGGAGCACAGATACGCAGTATTTT.